The clone carrying this T cell receptor (beta chain) has only a few counts. Its antigen is unknown. The data belong to a study of cytomegalovirus exposure and HLA in healthy donors. Study observations and caveats: Indistinguishability led to the exclusion of some V segments, TRBV6-2 and TRBV6-3 included.

The primer mix had 60 Vbeta and 13 Jbeta primers. Produced via immunoSEQ multiplex PCR; TCRdb's table is partial and in-frame only. This sample yields approximately 110,000 clones, of which around 75% are seen a single time; around 1.2% belongs to the top ten. This CDR3 has 15 residues. CDR1 MNHEY and CDR2 SMNVEV come from the germline V gene (reference sequence). J gave up 3 bases and V 0 bases, and 0 bases lay outside the gene matches. This chain links TRBV27 with TRBJ2-7; 12 bases are a match to TRBD2. Specimen: PBMCs. The clonotype comes from a man in his forties in good health and CMV-seronegative. CDR3: CASSLSLAGGYEQYF. DNA for the CDR3: TGTGCCAGCAGTTTATCACTAGCGGGAGGCTACGAGCAGTACTTC.